Below, 16 T cell receptor beta chains from the same sample are listed, as sequenced in a study of blood T cell repertoires in COVID-19. Produced via immunoSEQ multiplex PCR; TCRdb's table is partial and in-frame only. Of 400,000 or so clones in the sample, more than 80% were seen once. Sample: PBMCs or T cells enriched from blood (not recorded which). These receptors came from a man younger than 45 who had recovered from COVID-19.

The chain employs TRBV6-5 and TRBJ1-3, with D possibly being TRBD1 (5 bases). V shed 5 bases and J shed 4 bases, with 6 bases lying between them. CDR3 length: 12 amino acids. Germline CDR1 is MNHEY and CDR2 is SVGAGI. Here the CDR3 reads CASSNRGNTIYF. DNA for the CDR3: TGTGCCAGCAGTAACAGGGGAAACACCATATATTTT.

This chain links TRBV14 with TRBJ1-1; D is ambiguous. The germline V and J ends were trimmed by 5 bases and 0 bases, with 7 bases remaining between them. The CDR3 length is 13 residues. Germline CDR1 SGHDN, CDR2 FVKESK. As DNA, the CDR3 is TGTGCCAGCAGCACCGGGATGAACACTGAAGCTTTCTTT. Its protein is CASSTGMNTEAFF.

In this sample, this clone turned up once. The chain carries TRBV10-2 and TRBJ2-7; 8 nucleotides agree with TRBD1. V lost 7 bases, J lost 4 bases, and 9 bases stayed unmatched. The CDR3 consists of 14 residues. In germline, CDR1 is WSHSY, CDR2 SAAADI. CDR3 in DNA: TGCGCCAGCACCCAGGGGGCGCCAGGGTACGAGCAGTACTTC. Amino acids: CASTQGAPGYEQYF.

This clone was counted only a few times. This chain links TRBV30 with TRBJ1-2; D is perhaps TRBD1 (6 bases). The CDR3 has 13 amino acids. Germline V gives CDR1 GTSNPN, CDR2 SVGIG (reference sequence). V was trimmed by 4 bases and J by 3 bases, leaving 12 bases between them. As DNA, the CDR3 is TGTGCCTGGACCAGGGACATCTACTATGGCTACACCTTC. Its protein is CAWTRDIYYGYTF.

The chain combines TRBV4-1 with TRBJ2-7, with D possibly TRBD1 on 6 matching bases. Between the trimmed V and J ends, which lost 1 base and 3 bases, there was a span of 13 bases. This CDR3 has 15 amino acids. Germline CDR1 is MGHRA and CDR2 is YSYEKL. The CDR3 DNA reads TGCGCCAGCAGCCAAGTTGCAGGGGTAGGCTACGAGCAGTACTTC. As protein: CASSQVAGVGYEQYF.

This chain links TRBV18 with TRBJ1-5; no clear D gene. Germline V CDR1 and CDR2: KGHSH, LQKENI. The CDR3 length is 14 residues. V lost 0 bases, J lost 0 bases, and 3 bases lay in between. CDR3 DNA: TGTGCCAGCTCACCACCCAATAGCAATCAGCCCCAGCATTTT. It specifies CASSPPNSNQPQHF. The full variable domain, in which reference TRBV18 and TRBJ1-5 provide the parts outside the CDR3, is NAGVMQNPRHLVRRRGQEARLRCSPMKGHSHVYWYRQLPEEGLKFMVYLQKENIIDESGMPKERFSAEFPKEGPSILRIQQVVRGDSAAYFCASSPPNSNQPQHFGDGTRLSIL.

CDR3 sequence (DNA): TGTGCCACCCGATTAGGGGTCGGCACTGAAGCTTTCTTT. It specifies CATRLGVGTEAFF. The chain uses TRBV19 and TRBJ1-1; a weak D match, TRBD1 (5 bases). The CDR3 is 13 residues long. V lost 10 bases to trimming and J lost 4 bases, with 16 bases between them. Germline assignment: CDR1 LNHDA and CDR2 SQIVND (reference sequence).

This chain uses TRBV5-1 with TRBJ1-4; possibly TRBD1 for D (5 bases). CDR1 SGHRS and CDR2 YFSETQ come from the germline V gene. V shed 1 base and J shed 12 bases, with 19 bases lying between them. The CDR3 covers 15 residues. The CDR3 spells CASSLRPRGGGELFF. The CDR3 DNA reads TGCGCCAGCAGCTTGAGGCCCCGGGGCGGAGGGGAACTGTTTTTT.

This chain uses TRBV7-9 with TRBJ2-1; the match to TRBD2 covers 11 bases. Germline V gene sequence: CDR1 SEHNR, CDR2 FQNEAQ (reference sequence). The ends lost 4 bases at V and 9 bases at J; junction bases unmatched: 5. The CDR3 is 14 amino acids. In nucleotides, the CDR3 is TGTGCCAGCAGCTATAATAGCGGGAGGGCTGAGCAGTTCTTC. Protein: CASSYNSGRAEQFF.

This chain links TRBV4-1 with TRBJ2-2; 8 positions match TRBD1. The J segment lost 2 bases and the V segment lost 4 bases, leaving 3 bases of the junction unmatched. The CDR3 runs 15 residues. CDR1 is MGHRA, CDR2 YSYEKL, per germline. The CDR3 region is CASSRDRGNTGELFF. The CDR3 DNA follows: TGCGCCAGCAGCCGTGACAGGGGCAACACCGGGGAGCTGTTTTTT.

The chain carries TRBV10-1 and TRBJ2-7, with 12 bases fitting TRBD2. This CDR3 region has 19 residues. Germline-derived CDR1 and CDR2 are WNHNN and SYGVQD (reference sequence). Trimming cost V 0 bases and J 2 bases; bases outside gene matches: 11. In DNA, the CDR3 is TGCGCCAGCAGTGAGTCGGTATCAGGGCTAGCGGGAGGGCCCTACGAGCAGTACTTC. This gives the protein CASSESVSGLAGGPYEQYF.

The chain uses TRBV6-5 and TRBJ2-5; D is uncertain. The germline CDR1 and CDR2 sequences are MNHEY and SVGAGI. CDR3 length: 13 residues. V was pared by 6 bases and J by 5 bases, with 13 bases between. CDR3: CASRLTIWETQYF. For the CDR3, the DNA is TGTGCCAGCAGACTAACTATCTGGGAGACCCAGTACTTC.

This clone showed up just a few times. The chain joins TRBV19 to TRBJ2-2; unclear D gene. The CDR3 runs to 13 residues. Trimming shortened V by 3 bases and J by 5 bases, and 7 bases separated the two germline ends. In germline, CDR1 is LNHDA, CDR2 SQIVND (reference sequence). The CDR3: CASSITVTGELFF. CDR3 DNA sequence: TGTGCCAGTAGTATTACAGTTACCGGGGAGCTGTTTTTT. The entire variable domain, with the rest obtained from reference TRBV19 and TRBJ2-2, is as follows: DGGITQSPKYLFRKEGQNVTLSCEQNLNHDAMYWYRQDPGQGLRLIYYSQIVNDFQKGDIAEGYSVSREKKESFPLTVTSAQKNPTAFYLCASSITVTGELFFGEGSRLTVL.

This sequence joins TRBV20-1 and TRBJ2-7; 10 nucleotides match TRBD2. The V gene's germline CDR1 is DFQATT and CDR2 SNEGSKA (reference sequence). The CDR3 runs to 24 residues. V lost 3 bases to trimming and J lost 6 bases; unmatched junction nucleotides: 38. CDR3 in amino acids: CSASSNRATGGFGTSVTVPFEQYF. In nucleotides, the CDR3 is TGCAGTGCTAGTTCTAACCGGGCAACAGGGGGTTTTGGGACTAGCGTGACCGTCCCCTTCGAGCAGTACTTC.

This rearrangement joins TRBV30 to TRBJ1-6; D might be TRBD1 (6 bases). Germline-derived CDR1 and CDR2 are GTSNPN and SVGIG (reference sequence). V was clipped by 3 bases and J by 4 bases, with 25 bases between them. The CDR3 is 19 residues long. CDR3 in amino acids: CAWRHPQGTAGEYNSPLHF. In nucleotides, the CDR3 is TGTGCCTGGAGGCACCCACAGGGAACGGCTGGGGAGTATAATTCACCCCTCCACTTT.

The chain couples TRBV6-6 to TRBJ1-1; no clear D. V lost 2 bases and J 5 bases, leaving 3 bases between the germline ends. CDR1 and CDR2 from the germline V gene are MNHNY and SVGAGI (reference sequence). The CDR3 runs 11 residues. As DNA, the CDR3 is TGTGCCAGCAGTTACCTGACTGAAGCTTTCTTT. Its translation: CASSYLTEAFF.